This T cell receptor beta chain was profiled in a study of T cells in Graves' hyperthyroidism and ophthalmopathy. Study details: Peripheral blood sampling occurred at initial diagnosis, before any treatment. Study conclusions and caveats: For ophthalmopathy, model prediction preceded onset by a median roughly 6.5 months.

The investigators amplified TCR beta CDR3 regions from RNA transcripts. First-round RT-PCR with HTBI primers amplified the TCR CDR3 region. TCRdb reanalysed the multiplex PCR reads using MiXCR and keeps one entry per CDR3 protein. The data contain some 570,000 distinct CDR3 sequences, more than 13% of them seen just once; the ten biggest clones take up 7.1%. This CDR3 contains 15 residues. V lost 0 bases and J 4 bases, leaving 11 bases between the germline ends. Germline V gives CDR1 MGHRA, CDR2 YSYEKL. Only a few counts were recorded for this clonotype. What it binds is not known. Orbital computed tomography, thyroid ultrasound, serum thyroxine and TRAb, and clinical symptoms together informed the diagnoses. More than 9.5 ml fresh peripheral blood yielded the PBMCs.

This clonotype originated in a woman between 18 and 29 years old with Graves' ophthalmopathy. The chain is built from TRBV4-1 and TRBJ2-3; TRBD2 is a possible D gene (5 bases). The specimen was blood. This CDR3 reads CASSQEACGSDTQYF. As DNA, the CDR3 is TGCGCCAGCAGCCAAGAAGCATGCGGGTCAGATACGCAGTATTTT.